This TCR beta chain was found in a study of blood T cells in healthy people across ages (dated by TCRdb to between 2015 and 2017). Describing the broader study: In model experiments, roughly one uniquely barcoded TCR beta cDNA molecule per two T cells was captured by template switching. The donors were divided into four age groups: young (average around 15 years), middle-aged (around 41), aged (approximately 62) and long-lived (around 80). To avoid experimental bias, donors of different ages were spread randomly across the sequencing lanes. Age-related changes in TCR beta repertoire diversity were measured in the study by deep sequencing normalized with unique cDNA molecular identifiers. The study analyzed two additional independent replicas of 1 million unique cDNA reads from the same blood draw for two donors, one aged 18 to 29 and one aged 80 or older.

The donors were roughly 39 Caucasian individuals from Russia, aged roughly 6 to 90 years, who were systemically healthy. Approximately 9.3 milliliters of peripheral blood were collected from each donor into EDTA-treated Vacutainer tubes. Ficoll-Paque density-gradient centrifugation was used to isolate PBMCs, with at least 6.5 million per sample. Total RNA, at least 5.5 micrograms per sample, was extracted from PBMCs with Trizol reagent. For every donor, an aliquot of PBMCs went through flow cytometry to measure the percentages of naive CD45RAhigh/CD27high T cells. CDR1 is given as DFQATT and CDR2 as SNEGSKA, both from the germline V gene (reference sequence). From the cysteine up to the phenylalanine, the CDR3 has a length of 11 residues. The only DNA kept is the CDR3, 33 bases in frame from the first base. The V and J ends are trimmed by 6 bases and 6 bases, leaving 11 bases between them. This clonotype was seen at least ten times. Its antigen is not yet known. Base qualities are not provided; no much larger clone lies one nucleotide away.

Here is what the overall study found, with its caveats: Observed TCR beta diversity per million T cells fell roughly linearly with age, and a significant reduction was already apparent by age around 40. Because donor CMV infection status was unknown, age-related changes in expanded clonotypes were potentially confounded. Conclusive comparison of naive and antigen-experienced compartments was prevented by the profiling of bulk unsorted PBMCs. The percentage of naive T cells measured by flow cytometry correlated strongly with observed TCR beta diversity. Compared with the aged group, the long-lived group had more naive CD4+ T cells, fewer expanded clones and increased TCR diversity, a pattern suggesting age selection. Estimates of total diversity based on one million sequenced T cells were considered lower bounds and underestimates.

Libraries were made using 5' RACE. Sequencing relied on an Illumina HiSeq 2500. A second 7 to 11 cycle PCR used a sample-barcoded 5' primer and a J-beta primer mix. A unique molecular identifier was introduced onto each TCR beta cDNA molecule by a template-switch 5' adaptor carrying 12 random nucleotides. Each sample yielded at least 3 million CDR3-containing paired-end reads. First-strand cDNA was synthesized from all RNA with the Mint cDNA synthesis kit, primed by a TRBC-specific oligonucleotide. After uracil-DNA glycosylase treatment, a first 18-cycle PCR used universal primers M1SS and BC2_uni_R on all cDNA. On the authors' methods: Each sample was normalized by randomly selecting 1 million high-quality reads, each carrying a distinct molecular identifier. Reads sharing molecular identifiers were discarded rather than binned into consensus sequences. CDR3 identification, clonotype clustering and error correction used MiTCR with a Q25 quality threshold and the strictest error-elimination algorithm. Lower-bound total TCR beta diversity was estimated with a nonparametric unseen species model using Euler transformation. The raw public data were reprocessed by TCRdb itself: fastp quality trimming at Q25, MiXCR clonotype calling, in-frame beta chains only. CDR3 protein sequences are deduplicated, and each keeps its most common genes and DNA. Clone size and V and J calls follow TCRdb, not the original study. The table for this sample lists around 1,000,000 distinct CDR3 sequences; about two fifths of them were counted only once. The biggest ten clones account for about an eighth of the sample.

The sample consisted of blood. The rearranged segments are TRBV20-1 and TRBJ1-2; there is no confident call for the D gene. The receptor was derived from a man aged 18 to 30 in good health. The DNA sequence is as follows: TGCAGTGCATTCAGTGGAAATGGCTACACCTTC. The translation is CSAFSGNGYTF.